The 2 T cell receptor beta chains below all came from one sample that was sequenced in a study of T cell changes during pregnancy in multiple sclerosis. Clones were read by immunoSEQ multiplex PCR, and TCRdb kept only the in-frame ones, dropping some. The sample records roughly 40,000 clones, approximately 91% being singletons. Sequenced material: CD4+ T cells from peripheral blood mononuclear cells, taken after pregnancy. These receptors all come from a female donor in good health, enrolled as a control in a pregnancy study.

J is TRBJ1-2 and V is TRBV5-6; D unclear. The CDR3 loop spans 14 amino acids. Germline V gene sequence: CDR1 SGHDT, CDR2 YYEEEE. V was pared by 3 bases and J by 5 bases, with 14 bases between. In nucleotides, the CDR3 is TGTGCCAGCAGCTACCGAGGGCGGGAATATGGCTACACCTTC. It translates to CASSYRGREYGYTF.

This rearrangement joins TRBV7-8 to TRBJ2-7, with 8 bases identical to TRBD2. Germline values: CDR1 SGHVS, CDR2 FQNEAQ. The CDR3 is made up of 16 amino acids. Trimming at V came to 5 bases and at J to 0 bases, leaving 9 bases not matched to a gene. In DNA form, the CDR3 reads TGTGCCAGCAGCCTCCCCGGGACTAGACCCTCCTACGAGCAGTACTTC. Protein product: CASSLPGTRPSYEQYF.